Here is one TCR beta chain with its context. Repertoires were generated with immunoSEQ multiplex PCR, while TCRdb's copy carries only in-frame clones and drops some. In the table there are 45,000 or so clones, 65% to 90% of which are singletons. Time point meaning: baseline pretreatment blood. Noted treatment: 15 Gy SBRT to primary tumor, nephrectomy 4 weeks later. The data originate from a study of radiation and T cells in renal cell carcinoma. Per germline, CDR1 SGHRS and CDR2 YFSETQ. This CDR3 spans 16 amino acids. The V segment lost 3 bases and the J segment 2 bases; nucleotides outside the gene matches: 6.

The sequence was collected from a woman in her 70s with renal cell carcinoma. This chain uses TRBV5-1 with TRBJ2-1, with 9 bases fitting TRBD2. The sample in question was blood, obtained from a patient whose treatment included radiotherapy and nephrectomy. CDR3 nucleotides: TGCGCCAGCAGCTCCCTAGCGGGACCGACCTACAATGAGCAGTTCTTC. Encoded protein: CASSSLAGPTYNEQFF.